This TCR beta chain was sequenced during a study of blood T cells in healthy people across ages. Study-wide findings and caveats: Nothing was known about donor CMV status, and this possibly confounded expanded clonotype changes. Estimates of diversity drawn from one million T cells were considered underestimates.

V was trimmed by 3 bases and J by 1 base, leaving 13 bases between them. The CDR3 contains 15 residues. Germline assignment: CDR1 SGHAT and CDR2 FQNNGV. It was with a sample-barcoded 5' primer and a J-beta primer mix that a second PCR of roughly 7 to 12 cycles was run. TCRdb reprocessed the 5' RACE reads with MiXCR, giving one entry per CDR3 protein. The profile shows approximately 360,000 distinct CDR3 sequences, about 49% of them singletons. There are a few counts of this clonotype. Its antigen is unknown. Per sample, extraction of total RNA gave at least 5.5 micrograms in every case. The specimen was blood. The genes are TRBV11-2 and TRBJ2-7; tentatively, D is TRBD2 (6 bases). This sequence originates from a man in his 60s in good health. Here the CDR3 reads CASSLAGTLSYEQYF. CDR3 sequence (DNA): TGTGCCAGCAGCTTGGCCGGGACTCTTTCCTACGAGCAGTACTTC.